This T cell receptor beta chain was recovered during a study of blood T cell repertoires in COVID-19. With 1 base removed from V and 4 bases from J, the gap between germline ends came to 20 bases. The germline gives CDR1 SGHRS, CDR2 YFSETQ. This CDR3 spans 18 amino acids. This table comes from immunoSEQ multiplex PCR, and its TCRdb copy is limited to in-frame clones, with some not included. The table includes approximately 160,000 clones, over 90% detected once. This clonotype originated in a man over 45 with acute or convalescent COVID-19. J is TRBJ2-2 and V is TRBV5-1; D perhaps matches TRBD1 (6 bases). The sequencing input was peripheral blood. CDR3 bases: TGCGCCAGCAGCTTGCGCGCAGGGGCGGTGTCGAGCACCGGGGAGCTGTTTTTT. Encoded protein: CASSLRAGAVSSTGELFF.